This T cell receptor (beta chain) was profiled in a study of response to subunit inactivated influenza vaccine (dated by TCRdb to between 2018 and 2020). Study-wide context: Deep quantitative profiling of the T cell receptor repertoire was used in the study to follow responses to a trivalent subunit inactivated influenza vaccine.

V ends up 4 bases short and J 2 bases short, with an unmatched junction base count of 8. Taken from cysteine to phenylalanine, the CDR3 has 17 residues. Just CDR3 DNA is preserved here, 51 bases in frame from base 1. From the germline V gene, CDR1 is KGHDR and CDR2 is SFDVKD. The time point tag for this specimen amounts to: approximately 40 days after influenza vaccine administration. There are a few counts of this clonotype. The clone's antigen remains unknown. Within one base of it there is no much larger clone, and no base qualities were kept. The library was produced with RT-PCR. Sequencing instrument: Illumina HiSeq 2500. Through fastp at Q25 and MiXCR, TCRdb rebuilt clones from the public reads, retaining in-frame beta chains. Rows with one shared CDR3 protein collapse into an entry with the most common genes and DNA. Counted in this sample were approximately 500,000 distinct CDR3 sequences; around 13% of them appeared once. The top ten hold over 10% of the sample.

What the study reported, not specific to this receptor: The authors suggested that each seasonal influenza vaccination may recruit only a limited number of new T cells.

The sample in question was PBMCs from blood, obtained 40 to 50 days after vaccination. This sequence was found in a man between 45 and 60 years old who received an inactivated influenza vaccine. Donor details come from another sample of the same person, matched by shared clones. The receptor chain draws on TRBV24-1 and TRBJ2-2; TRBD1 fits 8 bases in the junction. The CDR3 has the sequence CATSEPTGQDNTGELFF. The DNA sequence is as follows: TGTGCCACCAGTGAACCTACGGGACAGGATAACACCGGGGAGCTGTTTTTT.